This paragraph covers one T cell receptor beta chain sequence. Its specificity is not known. Treatment described: some 20 received Ad26.COV2.S at low or high dose, single or two shots; several received placebo; per-sample allocation not given. Samples analyzed were those drawn on day 63 after the first vaccine or placebo injection. Boston hosted the donor, who was an adult aged 18-55 years. This entry belongs to a study of Ad26.COV2.S vaccination and SARS-CoV-2 variants. Study information: A participant enrolled in the COV1001 Ad26.COV2.S trial arm provided the sample.

Assay: immunoSEQ multiplex PCR; the TCRdb copy retains only in-frame clones and omits some. The table lists 300,000 to 350,000 clones, about 89% of them singletons, with under 6% in the top ten. Study outcomes and limitations: Assessments of TCR breadth and depth may have underestimated the total T cell responses.

The clonotype comes from a person aged 18-60 years who received the Ad26.COV2.S COVID-19 vaccine or a placebo. The source material was peripheral blood, sampled in a trial of Ad26.COV2.S vaccine versus placebo.

The CDR3 loop reads CASSRPGTGGREQYF. Written as DNA, the CDR3 is TGTGCCAGCTCACGCCCGGGGACAGGGGGCCGCGAGCAGTACTTC. This chain uses TRBV18 with TRBJ2-7; 12 bases align to TRBD1. Germline CDR1 is KGHSH and CDR2 is LQKENI. With V trimmed by 4 bases and J by 6 bases, 7 bases remained unmatched. The CDR3 runs to 15 residues.